A few counts support the clone carrying this TCR beta chain. Its target is not known. This record belongs to a study of beta chain features in type 1 diabetes. Broader study findings: Across all four CD4+ subsets, people with type 1 diabetes showed modestly shorter TCRB CDR3s.

Cells sorted by CD45RO/CCR7/CD25/CD127/CD95/CD27 comprised CD4+ naive, central memory, regulatory and stem cell-like memory cells. The CDR3 consists of 14 residues. CDR1 SGHRS and CDR2 YFSETQ come from the germline V gene. V was pared by 0 bases and J by 5 bases, with 4 bases of the junction left unmatched. As every portion of the isolated RNA was reverse transcribed, the sequencing read expressed TCRB transcripts. Generated by immunoSEQ multiplex PCR, the TCRdb table keeps only in-frame clones and is missing some. The sample comprises roughly 500,000 clones, 30% of which are singletons, and 0.06% to 0.07% rests with the top ten.

The chain carries TRBV5-1 and TRBJ2-7; 8 bases match TRBD2. Sequencing used naive CD4+ T cells from blood. The sequence derives from a man aged 18 to 29 in good health. The CDR3 reads CASSLETSGNEQYF. The DNA of the CDR3 is TGCGCCAGCAGCTTGGAAACTAGCGGAAACGAGCAGTACTTC.